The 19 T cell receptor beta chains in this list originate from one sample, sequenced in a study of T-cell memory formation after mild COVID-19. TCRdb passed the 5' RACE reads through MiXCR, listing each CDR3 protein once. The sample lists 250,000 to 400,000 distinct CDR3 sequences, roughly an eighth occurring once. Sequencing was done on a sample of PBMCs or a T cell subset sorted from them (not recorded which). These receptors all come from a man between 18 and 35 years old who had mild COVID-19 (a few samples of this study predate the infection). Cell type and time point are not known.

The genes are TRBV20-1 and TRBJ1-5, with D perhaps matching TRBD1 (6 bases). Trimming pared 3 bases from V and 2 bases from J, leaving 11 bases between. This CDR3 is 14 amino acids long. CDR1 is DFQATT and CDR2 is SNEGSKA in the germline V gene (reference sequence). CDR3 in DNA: TGCAGTGCTAGGGGGGCGAGGGGCAATCAGCCCCAGCATTTT. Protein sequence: CSARGARGNQPQHF.

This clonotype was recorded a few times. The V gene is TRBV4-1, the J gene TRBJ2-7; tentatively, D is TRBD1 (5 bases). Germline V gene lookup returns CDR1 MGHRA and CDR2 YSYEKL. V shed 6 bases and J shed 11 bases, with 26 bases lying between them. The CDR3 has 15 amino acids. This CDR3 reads CASRPAAQDTGTEYV. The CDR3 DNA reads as TGCGCCAGCAGGCCCGCCGCCCAAGACACAGGAACTGAGTACGTC.

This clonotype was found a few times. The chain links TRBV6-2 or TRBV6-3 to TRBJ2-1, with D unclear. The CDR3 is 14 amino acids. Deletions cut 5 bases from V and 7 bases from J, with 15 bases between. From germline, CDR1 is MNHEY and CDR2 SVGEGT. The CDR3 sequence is CASSPSAARNEQFF. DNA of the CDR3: TGTGCCAGCAGTCCCTCCGCGGCCAGAAATGAGCAGTTCTTC.

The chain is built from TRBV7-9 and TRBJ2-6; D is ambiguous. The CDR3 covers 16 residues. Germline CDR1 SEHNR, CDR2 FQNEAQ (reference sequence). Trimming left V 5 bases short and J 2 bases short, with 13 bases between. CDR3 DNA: TGTGCCAGCAGCCAAAGATCGGCTCCTGGGGCCAACGTCCTGACTTTC. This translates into CASSQRSAPGANVLTF.

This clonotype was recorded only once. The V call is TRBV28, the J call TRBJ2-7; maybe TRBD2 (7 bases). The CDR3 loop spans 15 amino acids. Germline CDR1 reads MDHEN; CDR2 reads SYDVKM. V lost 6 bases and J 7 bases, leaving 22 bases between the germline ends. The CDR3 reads CASSLGGAPLREQYV. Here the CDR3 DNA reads TGTGCCAGCAGCCTTGGGGGGGCACCTCTAAGGGAGCAGTACGTC.

Here the CDR3 DNA reads TGCGCCAGCAGCTTGGGCTCTAGCGGCTACAATGAGCAGTTCTTC. This encodes CASSLGSSGYNEQFF. The chain is built from TRBV5-1 and TRBJ2-1, with 7 bases that match TRBD2. The CDR3 runs 15 residues. Unmatched junction bases numbered 3, after V lost 0 bases and J lost 3 bases. CDR1 and CDR2 (germline): SGHRS, YFSETQ.

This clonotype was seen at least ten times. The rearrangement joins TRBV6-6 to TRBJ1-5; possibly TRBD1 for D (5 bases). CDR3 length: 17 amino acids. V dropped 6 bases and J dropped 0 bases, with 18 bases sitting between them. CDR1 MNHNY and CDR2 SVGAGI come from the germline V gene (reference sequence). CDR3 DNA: TGTGCCAGCAGCCCCCTCTCCAGGGCTCATAGCAATCAGCCCCAGCATTTT. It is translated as CASSPLSRAHSNQPQHF.

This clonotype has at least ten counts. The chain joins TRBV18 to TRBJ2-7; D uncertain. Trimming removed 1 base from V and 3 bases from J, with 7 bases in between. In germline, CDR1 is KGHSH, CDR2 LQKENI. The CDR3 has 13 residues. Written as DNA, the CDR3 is TGTGCCAGCTCACCACGATCAATCTACGAGCAGTACTTC. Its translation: CASSPRSIYEQYF.

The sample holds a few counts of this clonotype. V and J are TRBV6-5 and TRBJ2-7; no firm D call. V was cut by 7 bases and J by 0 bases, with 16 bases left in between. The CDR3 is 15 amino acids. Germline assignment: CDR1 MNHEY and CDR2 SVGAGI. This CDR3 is CASTPSIGISYEQYF. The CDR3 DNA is TGTGCCAGCACCCCGTCTATTGGCATCTCCTACGAGCAGTACTTC.

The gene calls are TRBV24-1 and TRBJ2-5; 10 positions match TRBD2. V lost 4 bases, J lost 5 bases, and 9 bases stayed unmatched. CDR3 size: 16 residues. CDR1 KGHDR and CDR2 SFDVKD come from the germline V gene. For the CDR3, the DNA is TGTGCCACCAGTGACCGGGAGCGGGGGGGACGGGAGACCCAGTACTTC. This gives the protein CATSDRERGGRETQYF.

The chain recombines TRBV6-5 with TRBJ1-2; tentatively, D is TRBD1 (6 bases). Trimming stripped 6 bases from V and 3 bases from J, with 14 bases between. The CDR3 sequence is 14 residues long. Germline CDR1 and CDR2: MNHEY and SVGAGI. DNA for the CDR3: TGTGCCAGCAGAAAACTCGCAGGGGACTATGGCTACACCTTC. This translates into CASRKLAGDYGYTF.

The CDR3 here is CASSPSGPYEQYV. CDR3 DNA sequence: TGTGCCAGCAGCCCCTCTGGACCCTACGAGCAGTACGTC. This rearrangement joins TRBV3-1 to TRBJ2-7, with unresolved D. The germline V gene encodes CDR1 LGHDT and CDR2 YNNKEL (reference sequence). Trimming removed 4 bases at V and 2 bases at J, with 9 bases between. The CDR3 totals 13 residues.

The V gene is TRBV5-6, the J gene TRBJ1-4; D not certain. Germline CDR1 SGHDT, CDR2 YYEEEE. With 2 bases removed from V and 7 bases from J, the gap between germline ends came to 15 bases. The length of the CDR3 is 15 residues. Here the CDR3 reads CASSFPGYLGEKLFF. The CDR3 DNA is TGTGCCAGCAGCTTCCCGGGCTACCTGGGTGAAAAACTGTTTTTT.

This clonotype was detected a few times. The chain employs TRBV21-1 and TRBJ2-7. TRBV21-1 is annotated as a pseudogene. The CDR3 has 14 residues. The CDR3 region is CASSKGYGDYEQYF. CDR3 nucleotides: TGTGCCAGCAGCAAAGGCTACGGCGACTACGAGCAGTACTTC.

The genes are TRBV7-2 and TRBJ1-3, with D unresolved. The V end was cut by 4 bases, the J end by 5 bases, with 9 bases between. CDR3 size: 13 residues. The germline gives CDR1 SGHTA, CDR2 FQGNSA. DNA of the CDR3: TGTGCCAGCAGCTCGGAACAGAGAAACACCATATATTTT. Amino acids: CASSSEQRNTIYF.

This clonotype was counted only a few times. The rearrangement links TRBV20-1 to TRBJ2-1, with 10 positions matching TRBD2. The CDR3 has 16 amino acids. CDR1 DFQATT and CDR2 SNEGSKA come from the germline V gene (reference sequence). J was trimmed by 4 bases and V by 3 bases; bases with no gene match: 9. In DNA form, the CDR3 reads TGCAGTGCTAGTGAGCTAGCGGGGGATAAGTACAATGAGCAGTTCTTC. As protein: CSASELAGDKYNEQFF.

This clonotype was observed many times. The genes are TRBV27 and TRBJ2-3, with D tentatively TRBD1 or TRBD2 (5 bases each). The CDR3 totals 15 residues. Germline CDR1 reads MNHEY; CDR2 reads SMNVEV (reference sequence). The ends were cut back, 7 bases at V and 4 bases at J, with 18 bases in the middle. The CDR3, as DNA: TGTGCCAGCACCCTACTGGGGGATAGTCCAGATACGCAGTATTTT. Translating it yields CASTLLGDSPDTQYF.

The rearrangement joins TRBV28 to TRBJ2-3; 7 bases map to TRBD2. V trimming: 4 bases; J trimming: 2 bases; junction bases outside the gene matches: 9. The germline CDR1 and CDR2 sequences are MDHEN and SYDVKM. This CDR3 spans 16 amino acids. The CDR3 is CASSSGASGLTDTQYF. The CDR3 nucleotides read TGTGCCAGCAGTTCTGGCGCTAGCGGCCTCACAGATACGCAGTATTTT.

CDR3 nucleotide sequence: TGCGCCAGCAGCCAAGCATCCCTAGAAAACATTCAGTACTTC. The encoded protein is CASSQASLENIQYF. The rearrangement links TRBV4-1 to TRBJ2-4; D not certain. CDR3 length: 14 amino acids. Germline CDR1 MGHRA, CDR2 YSYEKL. The germline V and J ends were trimmed by 1 base and 5 bases, with 9 bases remaining between them.